This T cell receptor beta chain was profiled in a study of T cells after yellow fever vaccination. The germline CDR1 and CDR2 sequences are SGHAT and FQNNGV. The V and J ends lost 4 bases and 5 bases respectively, with 15 bases between them. This CDR3 has 15 residues. The sample holds many counts of this clonotype. From the 5' RACE reads, TCRdb called clonotypes with MiXCR, one entry per CDR3 protein. The sample carries about 220,000 distinct CDR3 sequences, more than 3% recorded once. The sequence was collected from a young man who received the YFV17D yellow fever vaccine. The specimen was CD4+ T cells sorted from PBMCs, collected 10 days after the yellow fever booster vaccination. V gene TRBV11-2 combines with J gene TRBJ1-3; weak D call: TRBD1 (5 bases). The CDR3 DNA is TGTGCCAGCAGCTACGGAGTGGGGACTAGAAACACCATATATTTT. This codes for CASSYGVGTRNTIYF.